These T cell receptor beta chains were read from a single sample in a study of blood T cell repertoires in COVID-19. The protocol was immunoSEQ multiplex PCR, while the TCRdb copy is restricted to in-frame clones and leaves out a portion. The table lists 150,000 to 200,000 clones, approximately 90% of them singletons. Input material: peripheral blood. The receptors originated from a man aged 55 to 70 with active or convalescent COVID-19. Both conserved end residues are part of each CDR3. The D gene is left open where the match is weak. Size values are once, few and many counts, or a class for expanded clones, and some rows have none.

d_gene	v_gene	abundance	j_gene	CDR3aa	CDR3nt
.	TRBV10-1	.	TRBJ1-1	CASSDGTSPSREAFF	TGCGCCAGCAGTGATGGGACAAGCCCCTCCAGGGAAGCTTTCTTT
.	TRBV2	.	TRBJ2-5	CASSGDRTLETQYF	TGTGCCAGCAGTGGAGACAGAACCCTGGAGACCCAGTACTTC
TRBD1	TRBV7-9	.	TRBJ1-2	CASSFVGGQGVVYGYTF	TGTGCCAGCAGCTTCGTGGGGGGCCAGGGGGTAGTCTATGGCTACACCTTC
.	TRBV18	.	TRBJ1-4	CASSPRGEKLFF	TGTGCCAGCTCCCCCAGGGGCGAAAAACTGTTTTTT
TRBD1	TRBV11-2	.	TRBJ1-1	CASERGRGIEAFF	TGTGCCAGCGAGAGGGGGCGCGGGATTGAAGCTTTCTTT
.	TRBV14	.	TRBJ2-5	CASSQDWGPGETQYF	TGTGCCAGCAGCCAAGATTGGGGCCCGGGAGAGACCCAGTACTTC
.	TRBV4-1	.	TRBJ1-1	CASSQDSQANTEAFF	TGCGCCAGCAGCCAAGATTCACAGGCAAACACTGAAGCTTTCTTT
TRBD1	TRBV4-1	once	TRBJ2-5	CASSRTRLGQGRETQYF	TGCGCCAGCAGCCGCACTCGCCTCGGACAGGGGAGAGAGACCCAGTACTTC
TRBD2	TRBV19	.	TRBJ2-3	CASSIARRGGSTDTQYF	TGTGCCAGTAGTATAGCGAGGCGGGGAGGGAGCACAGATACGCAGTATTTT
TRBD2	TRBV10-2	.	TRBJ2-1	CASSETSSGRNEQFF	TGCGCCAGCAGTGAGACGTCTAGCGGGAGGAATGAGCAGTTCTTC
.	TRBV11-2	.	TRBJ2-1	CASSQFRQYNEQFF	TGTGCCAGCAGTCAATTTCGACAGTACAATGAGCAGTTCTTC
.	TRBV6-4	once	TRBJ2-7	CASSDDGGAMSYEQYF	TGTGCCAGCAGTGACGATGGGGGGGCTATGTCCTACGAGCAGTACTTC
.	TRBV6-1	.	TRBJ1-1	CASSLGGFGTEAFF	TGTGCCAGCAGCCTCGGCGGTTTCGGCACTGAAGCTTTCTTT
.	TRBV5-4	.	TRBJ2-3	CASSPTRGTDTQYF	TGTGCCAGCAGCCCTACCAGGGGTACAGATACGCAGTATTTT
TRBD1	TRBV29-1	.	TRBJ1-6	CSVEEGQGDNSPLHF	TGCAGCGTTGAAGAGGGACAGGGTGATAATTCACCCCTCCACTTT
TRBD1	TRBV3-1/TRBV3-2	.	TRBJ1-2	CASSQGTGRIIYGYTF	TGTGCCAGCAGCCAAGGGACAGGGCGAATAATCTATGGCTACACCTTC
TRBD1	TRBV5-1	.	TRBJ1-4	CASSSGTGVYGNEKLFF	TGCGCCAGCAGCTCCGGGACAGGGGTATATGGTAATGAAAAACTGTTTTTT
.	TRBV7-3	.	TRBJ2-3	CASSPGLRGTDTQYF	TGTGCCAGCAGCCCGGGACTCCGCGGGACAGATACGCAGTATTTT
TRBD1	TRBV5-3	.	TRBJ1-5	CARSLGGQGGRFGNQPQHF	TGTGCCAGAAGCCTGGGAGGACAGGGAGGGCGGTTTGGCAATCAGCCCCAGCATTTT
.	TRBV3-1/TRBV3-2	.	TRBJ1-5	CASSQGTQPQHF	TGTGCCAGCAGCCAAGGCACACAGCCCCAGCATTTT
TRBD2	TRBV5-1	once	TRBJ2-2	CASSSLAGSNTGELFF	TGCGCCAGCAGCTCACTAGCGGGGTCGAACACCGGGGAGCTGTTTTTT
TRBD2	TRBV19	.	TRBJ2-2	CASSLTSGGAGELFF	TGTGCCAGTAGTTTAACTAGCGGGGGGGCCGGGGAGCTGTTTTTT
TRBD1	TRBV7-9	.	TRBJ1-6	CASSLGTGALHF	TGTGCCAGCAGCCTAGGGACAGGGGCCCTCCACTTT
.	TRBV6-6	.	TRBJ1-2	CASSRGHLQLNYGYTF	TGTGCCAGCAGCAGAGGCCATCTCCAACTTAACTATGGCTACACCTTC
TRBD2	TRBV5-4	.	TRBJ2-1	CASSLVLAGDGEQFF	TGTGCCAGCAGCTTGGTTCTAGCGGGGGATGGTGAGCAGTTCTTC
.	TRBV2	.	TRBJ1-1	CASSVSAGNTEAFF	TGTGCCAGCAGTGTATCGGCGGGGAACACTGAAGCTTTCTTT
TRBD2	TRBV7-8	once	TRBJ2-5	CASSLGTSFSETQYF	TGTGCCAGCAGCCTAGGGACTAGCTTCTCAGAGACCCAGTACTTC
TRBD2	TRBV5-1	.	TRBJ2-2	CASSLIAGGRGTGELFF	TGCGCCAGCAGCCTAATAGCGGGGGGGCGCGGCACCGGGGAGCTGTTTTTT
TRBD1	TRBV10-2	.	TRBJ2-3	CASRDRGTDTQYF	TGCGCCAGTAGGGACAGGGGCACAGATACGCAGTATTTT
TRBD1	TRBV7-9	.	TRBJ2-2	CASSSKGGTANTGELFF	TGTGCCAGCAGCTCGAAGGGTGGGACAGCGAACACCGGGGAGCTGTTTTTT
.	TRBV11-1	.	TRBJ2-2	CASRVSTGTGELFF	TGTGCCAGCAGGGTCAGTACGGGAACCGGGGAGCTGTTTTTT
.	TRBV5-1	.	TRBJ2-7	CASSPQQGTYEQYF	TGCGCCAGCAGCCCTCAACAGGGAACCTACGAGCAGTACTTC
.	TRBV5-8	.	TRBJ2-3	CASSLGGGNTDTQYF	TGTGCCAGCAGCTTGGGGGGGGGCAACACAGATACGCAGTATTTT
.	TRBV7-2	.	TRBJ1-5	CASSFRSGFGQGQHF	TGTGCCAGCAGCTTTCGTTCAGGGTTCGGGCAGGGGCAGCATTTT
.	TRBV30	.	TRBJ2-2	CAWSILVPGELFF	TGTGCCTGGAGTATCCTAGTCCCCGGGGAGCTGTTTTTT
.	TRBV7-9	.	TRBJ1-2	CASSLALAHGYTF	TGTGCCAGCAGCTTAGCTCTAGCCCATGGCTACACCTTC
TRBD1	TRBV9	.	TRBJ2-7	CASSVGQGAYEQYF	TGTGCCAGCAGCGTAGGGCAGGGGGCATACGAGCAGTACTTC
.	TRBV6-6	.	TRBJ1-1	CASRRQENTEAFF	TGTGCCAGCAGGAGACAGGAGAACACTGAAGCTTTCTTT
.	TRBV10-3	.	TRBJ2-5	CAISESIQGVETQYF	TGTGCCATCAGTGAGTCGATACAGGGAGTTGAGACCCAGTACTTC
.	TRBV5-1	.	TRBJ1-2	CASSLGQVYGYTF	TGCGCCAGCAGCTTGGGACAGGTCTATGGCTACACCTTC
.	TRBV4-2	.	TRBJ1-1	CASSQAQGWTFF	TGTGCCAGCAGCCAAGCCCAGGGGTGGACTTTCTTT
TRBD1	TRBV19	.	TRBJ1-5	CASSITGVNQPQHF	TGTGCCAGTAGTATAACAGGGGTAAATCAGCCCCAGCATTTT
.	TRBV12-3/TRBV12-4	.	TRBJ2-2	CASSYSGTGELFF	TGTGCCAGCAGTTACAGTGGAACCGGGGAGCTGTTTTTT
TRBD1	TRBV19	.	TRBJ1-2	CATNLGTGGFGYGYTF	TGTGCCACTAACCTCGGGACAGGGGGTTTTGGTTATGGCTACACCTTC
TRBD2	TRBV9	.	TRBJ2-1	CASSVVGTSYNEQFF	TGTGCCAGCAGCGTAGTAGGGACTAGCTACAATGAGCAGTTCTTC
.	TRBV3-1/TRBV3-2	.	TRBJ1-1	CASSQVGAEAFF	TGTGCCAGCAGCCAAGTAGGGGCCGAAGCTTTCTTT
TRBD1	TRBV7-7	.	TRBJ2-6	CASSPGQGAANVLTF	TGTGCCAGCAGCCCAGGACAGGGGGCCGCCAACGTCCTGACTTTC
TRBD2	TRBV9	once	TRBJ2-7	CASSGTSGGYEQYF	TGTGCCAGCAGCGGTACTAGCGGGGGTTACGAGCAGTACTTC
TRBD2	TRBV3-1/TRBV3-2	.	TRBJ2-5	CASSPSGGPETQYF	TGTGCCAGCAGCCCTAGCGGGGGGCCGGAGACCCAGTACTTC
.	TRBV7-9	.	TRBJ1-1	CASSLMGSLMNTEAFF	TGTGCCAGCAGCTTAATGGGCAGCCTAATGAACACTGAAGCTTTCTTT
TRBD2	TRBV5-1	.	TRBJ2-2	CASSSRGGFTGELFF	TGCGCCAGCAGTTCTCGCGGGGGATTTACCGGGGAGCTGTTTTTT